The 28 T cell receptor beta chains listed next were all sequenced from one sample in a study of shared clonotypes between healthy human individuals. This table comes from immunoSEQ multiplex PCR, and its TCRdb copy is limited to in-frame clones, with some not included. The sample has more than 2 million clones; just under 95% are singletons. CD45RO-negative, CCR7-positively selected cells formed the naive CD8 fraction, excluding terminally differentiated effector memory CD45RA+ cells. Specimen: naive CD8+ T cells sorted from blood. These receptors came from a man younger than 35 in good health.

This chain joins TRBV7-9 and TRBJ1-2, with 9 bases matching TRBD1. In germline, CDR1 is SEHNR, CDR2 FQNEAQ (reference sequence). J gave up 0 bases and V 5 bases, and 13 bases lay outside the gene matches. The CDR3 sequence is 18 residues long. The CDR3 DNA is TGTGCCAGCAGCCCGTCCCGGGACAGGGTGCTTTCTAACTATGGCTACACCTTC. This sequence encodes CASSPSRDRVLSNYGYTF.

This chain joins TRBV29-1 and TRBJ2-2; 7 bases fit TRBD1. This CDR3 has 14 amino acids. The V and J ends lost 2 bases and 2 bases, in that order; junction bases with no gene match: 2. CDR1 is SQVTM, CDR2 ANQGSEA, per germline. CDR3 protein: CSVERQGNTGELFF. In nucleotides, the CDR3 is TGCAGCGTTGAAAGACAGGGAAACACCGGGGAGCTGTTTTTT.

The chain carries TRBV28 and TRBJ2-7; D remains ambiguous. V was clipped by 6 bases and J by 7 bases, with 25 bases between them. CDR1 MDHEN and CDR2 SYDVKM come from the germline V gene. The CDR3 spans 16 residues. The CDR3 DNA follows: TGTGCCAGCAGCCAGCCCCCGCACCAGACCCGTGCGGAGCAGTACTTC. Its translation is CASSQPPHQTRAEQYF. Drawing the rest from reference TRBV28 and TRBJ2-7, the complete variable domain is DVKVTQSSRYLVKRTGEKVFLECVQDMDHENMFWYRQDPGLGLRLIYFSYDVKMKEKGDIPEGYSVSREKKERFSLILESASTNQTSMYLCASSQPPHQTRAEQYFGPGTRLTVT.

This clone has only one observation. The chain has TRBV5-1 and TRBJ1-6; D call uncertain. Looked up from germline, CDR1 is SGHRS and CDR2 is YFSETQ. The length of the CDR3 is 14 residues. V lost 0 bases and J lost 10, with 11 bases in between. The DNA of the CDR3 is TGCGCCAGCAGCTTGGACCTTTCGTGGTCACCCCTCCACTTT. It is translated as CASSLDLSWSPLHF.

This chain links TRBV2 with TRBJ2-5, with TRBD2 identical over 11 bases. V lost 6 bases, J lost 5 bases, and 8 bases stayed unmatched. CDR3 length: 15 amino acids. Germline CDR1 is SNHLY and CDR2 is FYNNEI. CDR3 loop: CASRGTSGGLETQYF. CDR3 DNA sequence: TGTGCCAGCAGAGGGACTAGCGGAGGGCTTGAGACCCAGTACTTC.

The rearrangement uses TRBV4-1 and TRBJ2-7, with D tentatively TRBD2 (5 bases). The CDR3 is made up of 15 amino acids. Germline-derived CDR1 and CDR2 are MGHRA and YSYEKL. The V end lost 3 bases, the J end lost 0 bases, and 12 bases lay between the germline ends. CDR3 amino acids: CASSHTRALSYEQYF. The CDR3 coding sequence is TGCGCCAGCAGCCATACTAGGGCTCTCTCCTACGAGCAGTACTTC.

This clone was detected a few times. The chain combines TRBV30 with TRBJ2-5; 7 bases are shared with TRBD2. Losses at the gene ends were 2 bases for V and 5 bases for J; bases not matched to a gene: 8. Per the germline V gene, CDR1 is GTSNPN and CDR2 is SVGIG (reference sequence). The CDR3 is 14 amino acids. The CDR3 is CAWSTGGRGETQYF. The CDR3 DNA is TGTGCCTGGAGTACCGGCGGGAGAGGGGAGACCCAGTACTTC.

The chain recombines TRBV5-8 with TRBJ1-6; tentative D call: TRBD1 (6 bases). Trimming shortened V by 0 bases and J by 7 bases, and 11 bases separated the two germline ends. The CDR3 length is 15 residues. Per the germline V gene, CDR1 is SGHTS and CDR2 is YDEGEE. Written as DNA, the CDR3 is TGTGCCAGCAGCTTGGAAGGGGGAAGCAATTCACCCCTCCACTTT. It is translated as CASSLEGGSNSPLHF.

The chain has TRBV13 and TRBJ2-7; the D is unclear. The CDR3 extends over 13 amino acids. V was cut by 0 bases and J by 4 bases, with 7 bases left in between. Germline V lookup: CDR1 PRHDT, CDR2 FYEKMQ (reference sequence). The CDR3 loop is CASSLGLQYEQYF. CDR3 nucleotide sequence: TGTGCCAGCAGCTTAGGTTTGCAGTACGAGCAGTACTTC.

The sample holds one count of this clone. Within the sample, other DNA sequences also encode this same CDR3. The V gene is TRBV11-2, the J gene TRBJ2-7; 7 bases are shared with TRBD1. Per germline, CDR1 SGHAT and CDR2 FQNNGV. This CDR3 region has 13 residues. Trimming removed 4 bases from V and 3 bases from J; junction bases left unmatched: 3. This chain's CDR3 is CASSWDSHYEQYF. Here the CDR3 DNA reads TGTGCCAGCAGCTGGGACAGTCACTACGAGCAGTACTTC.

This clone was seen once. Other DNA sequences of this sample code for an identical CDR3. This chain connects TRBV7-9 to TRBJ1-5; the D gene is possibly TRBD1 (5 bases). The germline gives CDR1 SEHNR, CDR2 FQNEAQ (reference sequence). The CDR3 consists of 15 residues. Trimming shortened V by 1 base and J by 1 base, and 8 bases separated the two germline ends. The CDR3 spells CASSLEGDSNQPQHF. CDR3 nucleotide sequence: TGTGCCAGCAGCTTAGAAGGGGACAGCAATCAGCCCCAGCATTTT.

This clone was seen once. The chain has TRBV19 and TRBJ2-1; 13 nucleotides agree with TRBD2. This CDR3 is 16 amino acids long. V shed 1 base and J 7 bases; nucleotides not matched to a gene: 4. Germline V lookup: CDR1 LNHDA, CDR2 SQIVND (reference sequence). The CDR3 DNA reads TGTGCCAGTAGTATAGCACTAGCGGGGGGGCGTAATGAGCAGTTCTTC. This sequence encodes CASSIALAGGRNEQFF.

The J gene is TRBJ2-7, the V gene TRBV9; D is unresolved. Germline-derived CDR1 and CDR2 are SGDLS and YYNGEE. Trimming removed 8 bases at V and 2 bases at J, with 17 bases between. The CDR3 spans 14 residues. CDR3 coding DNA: TGTGCCAGTCCTGAACCACCACCTACCTACGAGCAGTACTTC. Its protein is CASPEPPPTYEQYF.

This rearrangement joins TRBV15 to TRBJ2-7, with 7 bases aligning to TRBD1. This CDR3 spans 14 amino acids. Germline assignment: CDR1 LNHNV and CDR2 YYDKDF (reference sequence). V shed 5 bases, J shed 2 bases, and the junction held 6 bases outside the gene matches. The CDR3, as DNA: TGTGCCACCAGCCCCGACAGGGACGCCTACGAGCAGTACTTC. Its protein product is CATSPDRDAYEQYF.

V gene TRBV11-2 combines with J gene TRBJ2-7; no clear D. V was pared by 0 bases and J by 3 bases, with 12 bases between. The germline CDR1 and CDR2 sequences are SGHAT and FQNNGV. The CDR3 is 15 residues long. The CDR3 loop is CASSLEHLLYYEQYF. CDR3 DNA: TGTGCCAGCAGCTTAGAACACCTTCTCTACTACGAGCAGTACTTC.

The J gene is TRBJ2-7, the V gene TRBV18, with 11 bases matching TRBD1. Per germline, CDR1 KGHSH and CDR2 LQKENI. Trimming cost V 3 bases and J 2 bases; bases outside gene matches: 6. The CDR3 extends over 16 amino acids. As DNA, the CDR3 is TGTGCCAGCTCACCTACCCCGGGACAGGGGGCCTACGAGCAGTACTTC. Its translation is CASSPTPGQGAYEQYF.

CDR3 sequence (DNA): TGTGCCAGCAGCCCGGGACAAGACACCGGGGAGCTGTTTTTT. Amino acids: CASSPGQDTGELFF. The rearrangement links TRBV5-8 to TRBJ2-2, with D possibly being TRBD1 (6 bases). The V gene lost 4 bases and the J gene lost 3 bases, with 10 bases spanning the gap. This CDR3 has 14 residues. Per the germline V gene, CDR1 is SGHTS and CDR2 is YDEGEE.

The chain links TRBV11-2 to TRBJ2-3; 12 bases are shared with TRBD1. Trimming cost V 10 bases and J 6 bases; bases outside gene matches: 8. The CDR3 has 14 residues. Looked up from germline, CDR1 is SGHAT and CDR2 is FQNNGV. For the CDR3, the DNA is TGTGCCACCCCGGGACAGGGGGCATCCGATACGCAGTATTTT. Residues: CATPGQGASDTQYF.

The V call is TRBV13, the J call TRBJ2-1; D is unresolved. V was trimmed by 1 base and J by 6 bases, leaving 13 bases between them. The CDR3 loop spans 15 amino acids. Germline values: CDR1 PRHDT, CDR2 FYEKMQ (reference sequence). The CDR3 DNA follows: TGTGCCAGCAGCTTAGAGGGCCAGTTTGGCAATGAGCAGTTCTTC. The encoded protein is CASSLEGQFGNEQFF.

This chain's CDR3 is CASSTGTATSYEQYF. CDR3 bases: TGTGCCAGCAGCACCGGGACAGCGACCTCCTACGAGCAGTACTTC. The rearrangement uses TRBV7-9 and TRBJ2-7; 7 bases fit TRBD1. CDR3 size: 15 residues. Germline CDR1 is SEHNR and CDR2 is FQNEAQ (reference sequence). With V trimmed by 5 bases and J by 0 bases, 7 bases remained unmatched.

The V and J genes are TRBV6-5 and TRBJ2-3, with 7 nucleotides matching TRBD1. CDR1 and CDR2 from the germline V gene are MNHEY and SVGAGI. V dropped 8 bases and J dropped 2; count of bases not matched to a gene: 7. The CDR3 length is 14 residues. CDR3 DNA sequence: TGTGCCAGCGGGGTACAGGGGAACACAGATACGCAGTATTTT. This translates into CASGVQGNTDTQYF.

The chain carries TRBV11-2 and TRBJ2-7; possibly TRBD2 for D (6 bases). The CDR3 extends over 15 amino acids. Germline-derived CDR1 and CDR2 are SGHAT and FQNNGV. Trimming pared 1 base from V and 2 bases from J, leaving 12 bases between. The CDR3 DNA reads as TGTGCCAGCAGCTTAGTGGGACTGGATACCTACGAGCAGTACTTC. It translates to CASSLVGLDTYEQYF.

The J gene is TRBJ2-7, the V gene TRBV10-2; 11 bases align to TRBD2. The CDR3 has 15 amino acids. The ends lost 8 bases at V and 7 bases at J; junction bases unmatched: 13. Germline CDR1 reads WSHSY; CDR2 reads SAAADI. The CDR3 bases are TGCGCCAGCTCCCACCAGCTAGCGGGGGGCGGGGAGCAGTACTTC. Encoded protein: CASSHQLAGGGEQYF.

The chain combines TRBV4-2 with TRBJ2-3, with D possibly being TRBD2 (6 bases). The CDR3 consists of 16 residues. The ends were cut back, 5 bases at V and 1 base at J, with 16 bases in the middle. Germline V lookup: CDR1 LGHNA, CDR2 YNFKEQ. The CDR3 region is CASSSPGVAGTDTQYF. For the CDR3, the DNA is TGTGCCAGCAGCTCCCCGGGGGTAGCGGGCACAGATACGCAGTATTTT.

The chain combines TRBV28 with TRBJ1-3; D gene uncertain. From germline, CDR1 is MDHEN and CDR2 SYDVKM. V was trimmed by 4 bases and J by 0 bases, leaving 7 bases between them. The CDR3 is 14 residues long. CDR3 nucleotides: TGTGCCAGCAGTTCGTGGGACTCTGGAAACACCATATATTTT. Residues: CASSSWDSGNTIYF. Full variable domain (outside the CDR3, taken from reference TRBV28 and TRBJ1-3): DVKVTQSSRYLVKRTGEKVFLECVQDMDHENMFWYRQDPGLGLRLIYFSYDVKMKEKGDIPEGYSVSREKKERFSLILESASTNQTSMYLCASSSWDSGNTIYFGEGSWLTVV.

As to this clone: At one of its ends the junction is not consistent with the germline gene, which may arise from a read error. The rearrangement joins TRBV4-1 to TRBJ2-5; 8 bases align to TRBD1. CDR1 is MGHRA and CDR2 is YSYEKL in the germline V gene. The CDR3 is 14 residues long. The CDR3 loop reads CASSQRDRQEAQYF. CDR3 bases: TGCGCCAGCAGCCAACGGGACAGGCAAGAGGCCCAGTACTTC.

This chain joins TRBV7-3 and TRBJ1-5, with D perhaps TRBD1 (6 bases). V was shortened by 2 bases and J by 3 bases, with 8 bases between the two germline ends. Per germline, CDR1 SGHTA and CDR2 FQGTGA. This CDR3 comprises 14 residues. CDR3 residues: CASSLQGNNQPQHF. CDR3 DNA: TGTGCCAGCAGCTTACAGGGGAACAATCAGCCCCAGCATTTT. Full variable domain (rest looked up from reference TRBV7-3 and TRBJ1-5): GAGVSQTPSNKVTEKGKYVELRCDPISGHTALYWYRQSLGQGPEFLIYFQGTGAADDSGLPNDRFFAVRPEGSVSTLKIQRTERGDSAVYLCASSLQGNNQPQHFGDGTRLSIL.

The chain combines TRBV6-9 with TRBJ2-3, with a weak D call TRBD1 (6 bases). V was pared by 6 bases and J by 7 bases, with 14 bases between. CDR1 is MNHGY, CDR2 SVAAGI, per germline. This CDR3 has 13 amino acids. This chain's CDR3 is CASSYGQRNTQYF. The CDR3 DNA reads TGTGCCAGCAGCTATGGACAGCGAAATACGCAGTATTTT.